Below are 25 T cell receptor beta chains sequenced from a single sample in a study of blood T cell repertoires in COVID-19. Generated by immunoSEQ multiplex PCR, the TCRdb table keeps only in-frame clones and is missing some. The table has 200,000 to 250,000 clones, approximately 84% seen once. Input material: peripheral blood. The receptors were gathered from a man aged 50 to 59 with acute or convalescent COVID-19.

CDR3 loop: CASSLWTSGGQNEQFF. The CDR3 nucleotides read TGTGCCAGCAGCTTATGGACTAGCGGGGGGCAGAATGAGCAGTTCTTC. The chain joins TRBV7-3 to TRBJ2-1; TRBD2 aligns across 14 bases. Germline V gene lookup returns CDR1 SGHTA and CDR2 FQGTGA. V lost 2 bases, J lost 7 bases, and 4 bases stayed unmatched. This CDR3 comprises 16 residues. The full variable domain, in which reference TRBV7-3 and TRBJ2-1 provide the parts outside the CDR3, is GAGVSQTPSNKVTEKGKYVELRCDPISGHTALYWYRQSLGQGPEFLIYFQGTGAADDSGLPNDRFFAVRPEGSVSTLKIQRTERGDSAVYLCASSLWTSGGQNEQFFGPGTRLTVL.

The chain has TRBV28 and TRBJ1-1; TRBD1 agrees at 7 bases. Trimming cost V 6 bases and J 0 bases; bases outside gene matches: 4. This CDR3 contains 14 residues. Germline V gene sequence: CDR1 MDHEN, CDR2 SYDVKM. This chain's CDR3 is CASRGGQLNTEAFF. DNA of the CDR3: TGTGCCAGCAGAGGGGGACAGTTGAACACTGAAGCTTTCTTT.

The V call is TRBV4-1, the J call TRBJ1-2; D gene ambiguous. The CDR3 loop spans 14 amino acids. V shed 4 bases and J shed 4 bases, with 13 bases lying between them. The germline CDR1 and CDR2 sequences are MGHRA and YSYEKL. This chain's CDR3 is CASSRINEGYGYTF. For the CDR3, the DNA is TGCGCCAGCAGCCGAATAAATGAGGGCTATGGCTACACCTTC.

This clone was observed a handful of times. The genes are TRBV9 and TRBJ2-3, with TRBD2 identical over 10 bases. V lost 2 bases to trimming and J lost 8 bases; unmatched junction nucleotides: 11. There are 16 residues in the CDR3. Germline V gene data show CDR1 as SGDLS and CDR2 as YYNGEE. The CDR3 DNA is TGTGCCAGCAGCGTCGGCGAGCGGGGGGGCTTAAGTACGCAGTATTTT. It translates to CASSVGERGGLSTQYF.

V is TRBV6-5 and J is TRBJ2-7; 9 bases agree with TRBD1. CDR3 length: 15 amino acids. Germline CDR1 and CDR2: MNHEY and SVGAGI. V lost 6 bases to trimming and J lost 2 bases; unmatched junction nucleotides: 8. The CDR3 bases are TGTGCCAGCAGGCCTCACGGACAGGGGACCTACGAGCAGTACTTC. Amino acids: CASRPHGQGTYEQYF.

The V gene is TRBV2, the J gene TRBJ2-7, with 7 nucleotides matching TRBD2. Germline V gene lookup returns CDR1 SNHLY and CDR2 FYNNEI. The CDR3 totals 15 residues. The J segment lost 0 bases and the V segment lost 5 bases, leaving 7 bases of the junction unmatched. The DNA of the CDR3 is TGTGCCAGCAGTATAGAGCGGGGCCTCTCCTACGAGCAGTACTTC. Its translation is CASSIERGLSYEQYF. Full variable domain (rest looked up from reference TRBV2 and TRBJ2-7): EPEVTQTPSHQVTQMGQEVILRCVPISNHLYFYWYRQILGQKVEFLVSFYNNEISEKSEIFDDQFSVERPDGSNFTLKIRSTKLEDSAMYFCASSIERGLSYEQYFGPGTRLTVT.

The CDR3 region is CASSRRDSGSGTEAFF. For the CDR3, the DNA is TGTGCCAGCAGCCGGCGGGACAGCGGTTCGGGCACTGAAGCTTTCTTT. This sequence joins TRBV7-8 and TRBJ1-1, with 7 bases identical to TRBD1. The CDR3 loop spans 16 amino acids. Germline assignment: CDR1 SGHVS and CDR2 FQNEAQ. The ends lost 5 bases at V and 4 bases at J; junction bases unmatched: 13.

This chain connects TRBV18 to TRBJ1-1; tentatively, D is TRBD1 (5 bases). The CDR3 totals 16 residues. Trimming stripped 0 bases from V and 4 bases from J, with 15 bases between. Germline V CDR1 and CDR2: KGHSH, LQKENI. CDR3 region: CASSPPGGTALTEAFF. CDR3 bases: TGTGCCAGCTCACCACCGGGGGGGACGGCCCTCACTGAAGCTTTCTTT.

V gene TRBV5-8 combines with J gene TRBJ1-5; D is uncertain. The CDR3 is 12 residues long. V lost 6 bases and J 5 bases, leaving 9 bases between the germline ends. Germline lookup yields CDR1 SGHTS and CDR2 YDEGEE. The CDR3 sequence is CASTNIHQPQHF. The CDR3 DNA follows: TGTGCCAGCACCAACATTCATCAGCCCCAGCATTTT.

The J gene is TRBJ1-1, the V gene TRBV19; D possibly corresponds to TRBD1 (5 bases). Germline CDR1 and CDR2: LNHDA and SQIVND (reference sequence). Trimming stripped 6 bases from V and 4 bases from J, with 15 bases between. The CDR3 has 14 amino acids. The CDR3 here is CASSLGHPSTEAFF. The CDR3 DNA is TGTGCCAGTAGCCTTGGACACCCGAGCACTGAAGCTTTCTTT.

This clone showed up just a few times. The genes are TRBV14 and TRBJ1-6; tentative D call: TRBD1 (5 bases). The V gene lost 0 bases and the J gene lost 0 bases, with 15 bases spanning the gap. The CDR3 runs 19 residues. Germline CDR1 is SGHDN and CDR2 is FVKESK. CDR3 nucleotides: TGTGCCAGCAGCCAAGATCGGAGACAGTCGAGCTCCTATAATTCACCCCTCCACTTT. The encoded protein is CASSQDRRQSSSYNSPLHF.

The chain joins TRBV7-8 to TRBJ1-1; TRBD1 is a possible D gene (6 bases). The CDR3 contains 15 residues. CDR1 and CDR2 from the germline V gene are SGHVS and FQNEAQ. V shed 3 bases and J shed 2 bases, with 13 bases lying between them. Written as DNA, the CDR3 is TGTGCCAGCAGCTTCCCAAGGGGGTCAAACACTGAAGCTTTCTTT. It translates to CASSFPRGSNTEAFF.

The CDR3 spells CASSFGQGAVDTEAFF. The CDR3, as DNA: TGTGCCAGCAGCTTTGGCCAGGGGGCGGTTGACACTGAAGCTTTCTTT. The rearrangement uses TRBV5-8 and TRBJ1-1; 8 nucleotides match TRBD1. This CDR3 has 16 residues. V gave up 2 bases and J gave up 3 bases; unmatched junction bases: 9. CDR1 and CDR2 from the germline V gene are SGHTS and YDEGEE.

This chain connects TRBV5-1 to TRBJ1-5; 8 nucleotides match TRBD1. This CDR3 comprises 15 residues. Looked up from germline, CDR1 is SGHRS and CDR2 is YFSETQ. V shed 4 bases, J shed 5 bases, and the junction held 8 bases outside the gene matches. CDR3 amino acids: CASSPEGTGYQPQHF. Here the CDR3 DNA reads TGCGCCAGCAGCCCCGAGGGGACAGGTTATCAGCCCCAGCATTTT.

The chain recombines TRBV6-8 with TRBJ1-4, with 10 bases that match TRBD1. CDR3 length: 17 amino acids. J lost 0 bases, V lost 5 bases, and 6 bases had no gene match. The germline CDR1 and CDR2 sequences are MNHGY and SAAAGT. The CDR3 here is CASSQDRGRATNEKLFF. The CDR3 DNA is TGTGCCAGCAGTCAAGACAGGGGGCGTGCAACTAATGAAAAACTGTTTTTT.

This clone was observed once. This rearrangement joins TRBV5-4 to TRBJ1-1; D gene uncertain. The germline V and J ends were trimmed by 4 bases and 4 bases, with 8 bases remaining between them. The germline CDR1 and CDR2 sequences are SGHNT and YYREEE (reference sequence). This CDR3 is built from 12 residues. The CDR3, as DNA: TGTGCCAGCAGCCCCCGAGGCACTGAAGCTTTCTTT. Translated: CASSPRGTEAFF.

The rearrangement joins TRBV5-6 to TRBJ1-4, with a weak D call TRBD1 (6 bases). This CDR3 region has 16 residues. The germline V gene has CDR1 SGHDT and CDR2 YYEEEE. Trimming pared 1 base from V and 3 bases from J, leaving 13 bases between. CDR3 sequence: CASSLYADSANEKLFF. The CDR3 coding sequence is TGTGCCAGCAGCTTGTACGCGGACAGCGCTAATGAAAAACTGTTTTTT. Based on the CDR3 plus reference TRBV5-6 and TRBJ1-4, the full variable domain is DAGVTQSPTHLIKTRGQQVTLRCSPKSGHDTVSWYQQALGQGPQFIFQYYEEEERQRGNFPDRFSGHQFPNYSSELNVNALLLGDSALYLCASSLYADSANEKLFFGSGTQLSVL.

This clone was observed once. V is TRBV5-1 and J is TRBJ2-3, with 10 bases matching TRBD1. This CDR3 has 16 amino acids. Looked up from germline, CDR1 is SGHRS and CDR2 is YFSETQ. V trimming: 9 bases; J trimming: 11 bases; junction bases outside the gene matches: 21. CDR3 residues: CATTRSGTGVALKQYF. CDR3 DNA: TGCGCCACCACGAGGAGTGGGACAGGGGTGGCGTTAAAGCAGTATTTT. Supplemented by reference TRBV5-1 and TRBJ2-3, the full variable domain reads KAGVTQTPRYLIKTRGQQVTLSCSPISGHRSVSWYQQTPGQGLQFLFEYFSETQRNKGNFPGRFSGRQFSNSRSEMNVSTLELGDSALYLCATTRSGTGVALKQYFGPGTRLTVL.

The V call is TRBV5-1, the J call TRBJ2-5, with 9 bases aligning to TRBD1. Germline CDR1 SGHRS, CDR2 YFSETQ. This CDR3 comprises 15 residues. J lost 5 bases, V lost 4 bases, and 9 bases had no gene match. The CDR3 coding sequence is TGCGCCAGCAGCCGTAACAGGGGGCCAGGGGAGACCCAGTACTTC. Protein: CASSRNRGPGETQYF.

This clone was seen more than once but under ten times. The chain employs TRBV3-1 (or the pseudogene TRBV3-2) and TRBJ1-1, with 10 bases fitting TRBD1. The junction had 1 base not matched to a gene; V was cut back by 0 bases and J by 3 bases. The length of the CDR3 is 15 residues. The germline V gene encodes CDR1 LGHDT and CDR2 YNNKEL (reference sequence). CDR3 amino acids: CASSQETGGHTEAFF. The CDR3 DNA reads TGTGCCAGCAGCCAAGAGACAGGGGGCCACACTGAAGCTTTCTTT.

There are a few counts of this clone. CDR3 nucleotide sequence: TGTGCCAGCGCCGGTCAGGGGGCAGGGTACACTGAAGCTTTCTTT. Its protein product is CASAGQGAGYTEAFF. The chain combines TRBV27 with TRBJ1-1, with 8 bases identical to TRBD1. The germline gives CDR1 MNHEY, CDR2 SMNVEV (reference sequence). The length of the CDR3 is 15 residues. The junction had 11 bases not matched to a gene; V was cut back by 8 bases and J by 3 bases.

V is TRBV20-1 and J is TRBJ2-7; a weak D match, TRBD1 (6 bases). V was trimmed by 7 bases and J by 5 bases, leaving 12 bases between them. Germline V gene lookup returns CDR1 DFQATT and CDR2 SNEGSKA (reference sequence). The CDR3 contains 11 residues. As DNA, the CDR3 is TGCAGTGTCCAGGGACATGACGAGCAGTACTTC. Encoded protein: CSVQGHDEQYF.

The genes are TRBV18 and TRBJ1-4; D unresolved. V was pared by 0 bases and J by 7 bases, with 12 bases between. CDR1 and CDR2 from the germline V gene are KGHSH and LQKENI. The CDR3 runs 15 residues. The CDR3 reads CASSPPRVEGEKLFF. The CDR3, as DNA: TGTGCCAGCTCACCACCTAGGGTTGAGGGTGAAAAACTGTTTTTT.

The chain combines TRBV3-1 (or the pseudogene TRBV3-2) with TRBJ1-1; a weak D match, TRBD1 (5 bases). Germline loops: CDR1 LGHDT, CDR2 YNNKEL (reference sequence). The CDR3 has 13 amino acids. V gave up 9 bases and J gave up 1 base, with 12 bases separating them. In nucleotides, the CDR3 is TGTGCCAGTCGCCAAACAGGGAACACTGAAGCTTTCTTT. Protein sequence: CASRQTGNTEAFF.

As DNA, the CDR3 is TGTGCCAGCAGTGAATATCAGGGGGTTACCTACGAGCAGTACTTC. Its protein product is CASSEYQGVTYEQYF. The chain combines TRBV6-1 with TRBJ2-7, with 7 bases fitting TRBD1. The trim removed 2 bases at V and 2 bases at J, leaving 6 bases unmatched. CDR1 MNHNS and CDR2 SASEGT come from the germline V gene. The CDR3 has 15 residues.